This record concerns one T cell receptor (beta chain) sequence. The antigen is undetermined. Trimming shortened V by 4 bases and J by 0 bases, and 7 bases separated the two germline ends. There are 13 residues in the CDR3. The germline CDR1 and CDR2 sequences are SGHTA and FQGTGA. This record belongs to a study of T cells in localized non-small cell lung cancer. Broader study findings: Greater T cell density in blood accompanied longer overall survival. A median of about 50 clones ranked among the top 100 in tumor appeared in adjacent lung. Multi-region tumor sequencing was not done, so intratumor heterogeneity could not be excluded. Uninvolved adjacent lung had more T cell clonality than any other tissue, topping tumor.

Repertoires were generated with immunoSEQ multiplex PCR, while TCRdb's copy carries only in-frame clones and drops some. The profile shows around 70,000 clones, about 88% of them singletons. This TCR was sampled from a female donor older than 55 with stage I lung adenocarcinoma. This specimen was peripheral blood, taken before any cancer treatment. V usage is TRBV7-3 and J usage is TRBJ2-7, with D possibly matching TRBD1 (5 bases). The CDR3 DNA follows: TGTGCCAGCAGCTACGACAGCTCCTACGAGCAGTACTTC. Translation gives CASSYDSSYEQYF.